This T cell receptor beta chain stems from a study of T cells in Graves' hyperthyroidism and ophthalmopathy. The germline V gene has CDR1 SGHDT and CDR2 YYEEEE. Trimming removed 5 bases at V and 5 bases at J, with 13 bases between. This CDR3 is built from 13 residues. This clonotype showed up just a few times. Amplification targeted TCR beta CDR3 regions from RNA transcripts. TCR CDR3 regions were first amplified by RT-PCR with HTBI primers. MiXCR, run by TCRdb on the multiplex PCR reads, gives a single entry per CDR3 protein. The sample carries approximately 98,000 distinct CDR3 sequences, about 37% recorded once. No progression to ophthalmopathy during 18 months of follow-up defined stable disease.

The sequence came from a woman aged 25 to 39 with Graves' hyperthyroidism. The genes are TRBV5-6 and TRBJ1-1; D is perhaps TRBD1 (5 bases). Sequenced material: peripheral blood or thyroid tissue (not recorded which). DNA for the CDR3: TGTGCCAGCAGTACCAGGGTGGGTACTGAAGCTTTCTTT. Amino acids: CASSTRVGTEAFF.